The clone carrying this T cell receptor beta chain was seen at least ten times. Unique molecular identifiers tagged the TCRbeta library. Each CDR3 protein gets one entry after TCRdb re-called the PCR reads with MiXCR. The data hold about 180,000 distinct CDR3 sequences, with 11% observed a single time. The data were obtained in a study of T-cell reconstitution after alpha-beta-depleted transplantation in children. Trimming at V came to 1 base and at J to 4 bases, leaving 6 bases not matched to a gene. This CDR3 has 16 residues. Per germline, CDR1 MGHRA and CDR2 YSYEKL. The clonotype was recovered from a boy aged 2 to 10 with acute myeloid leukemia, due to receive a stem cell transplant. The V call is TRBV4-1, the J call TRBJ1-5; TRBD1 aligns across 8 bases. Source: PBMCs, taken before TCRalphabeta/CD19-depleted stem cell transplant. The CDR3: CASSQGQGTWNQPQHF. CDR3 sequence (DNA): TGCGCCAGCAGCCAAGGACAGGGGACGTGGAATCAGCCCCAGCATTTT.